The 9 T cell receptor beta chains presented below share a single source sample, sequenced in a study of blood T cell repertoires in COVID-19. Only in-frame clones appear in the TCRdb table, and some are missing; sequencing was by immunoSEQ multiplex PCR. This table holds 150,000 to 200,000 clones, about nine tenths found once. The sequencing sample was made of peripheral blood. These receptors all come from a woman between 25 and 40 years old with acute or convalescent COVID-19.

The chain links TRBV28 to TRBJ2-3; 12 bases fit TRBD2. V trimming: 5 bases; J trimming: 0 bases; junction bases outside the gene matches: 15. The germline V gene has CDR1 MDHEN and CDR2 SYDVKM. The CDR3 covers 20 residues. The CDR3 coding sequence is TGTGCCAGCAGTACCCACAGCCCTAGCGGGAGGGCCCTCAGCACAGATACGCAGTATTTT. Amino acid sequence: CASSTHSPSGRALSTDTQYF.

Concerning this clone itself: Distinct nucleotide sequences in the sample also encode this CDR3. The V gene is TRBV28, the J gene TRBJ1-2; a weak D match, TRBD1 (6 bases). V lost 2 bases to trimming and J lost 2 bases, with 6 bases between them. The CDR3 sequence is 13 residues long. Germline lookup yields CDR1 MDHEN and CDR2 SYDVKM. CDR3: CASSLGQNYGYTF. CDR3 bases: TGTGCCAGCAGTTTAGGACAGAACTATGGCTACACCTTC.

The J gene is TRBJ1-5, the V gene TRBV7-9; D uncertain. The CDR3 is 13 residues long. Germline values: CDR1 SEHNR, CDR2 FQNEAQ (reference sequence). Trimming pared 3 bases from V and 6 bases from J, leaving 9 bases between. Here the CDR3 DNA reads TGTGCCAGCAGCTTTGGGCTTAGTCAGCCCCAGCATTTT. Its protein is CASSFGLSQPQHF.

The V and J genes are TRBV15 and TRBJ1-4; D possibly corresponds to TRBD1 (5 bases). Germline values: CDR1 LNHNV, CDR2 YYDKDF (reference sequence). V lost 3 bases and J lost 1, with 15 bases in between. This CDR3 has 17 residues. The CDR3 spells CATSSPKTGGTNEKLFF. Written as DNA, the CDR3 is TGTGCCACCAGCAGCCCTAAAACAGGTGGAACTAATGAAAAACTGTTTTTT.

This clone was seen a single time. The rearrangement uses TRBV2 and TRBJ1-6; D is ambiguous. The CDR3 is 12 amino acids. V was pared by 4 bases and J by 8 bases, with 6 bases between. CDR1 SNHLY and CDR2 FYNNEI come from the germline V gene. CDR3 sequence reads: CASSGEDSPLHF. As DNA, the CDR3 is TGTGCCAGCAGTGGGGAGGATTCACCCCTCCACTTT.

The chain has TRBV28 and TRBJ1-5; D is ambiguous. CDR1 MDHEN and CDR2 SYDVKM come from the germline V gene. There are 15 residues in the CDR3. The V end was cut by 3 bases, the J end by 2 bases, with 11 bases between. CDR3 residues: CASSFSGEGNQPQHF. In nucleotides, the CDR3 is TGTGCCAGCAGTTTCTCTGGAGAGGGCAATCAGCCCCAGCATTTT.

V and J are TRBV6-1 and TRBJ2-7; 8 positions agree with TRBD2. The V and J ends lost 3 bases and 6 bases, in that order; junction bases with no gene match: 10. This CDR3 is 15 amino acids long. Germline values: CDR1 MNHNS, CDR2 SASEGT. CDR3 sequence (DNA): TGTGCCAGCAGTGATTTGGGACTAGGACTCTCCGAGCAGTACTTC. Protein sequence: CASSDLGLGLSEQYF.

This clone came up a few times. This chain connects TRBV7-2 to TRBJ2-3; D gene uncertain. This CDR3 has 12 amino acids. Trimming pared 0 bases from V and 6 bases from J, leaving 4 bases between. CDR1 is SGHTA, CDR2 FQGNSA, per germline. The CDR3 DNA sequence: TGTGCCAGCAGCTTAGCGTCGGATACGCAGTATTTT. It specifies CASSLASDTQYF.

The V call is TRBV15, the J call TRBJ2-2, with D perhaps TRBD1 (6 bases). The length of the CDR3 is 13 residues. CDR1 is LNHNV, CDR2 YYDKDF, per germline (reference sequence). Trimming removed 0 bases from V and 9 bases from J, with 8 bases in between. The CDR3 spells CATSRDRGRELFF. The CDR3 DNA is TGTGCCACCAGCAGAGACAGGGGTCGGGAGCTGTTTTTT. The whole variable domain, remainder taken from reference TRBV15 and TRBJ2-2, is DAMVIQNPRYQVTQFGKPVTLSCSQTLNHNVMYWYQQKSSQAPKLLFHYYDKDFNNEADTPDNFQSRRPNTSFCFLDIRSPGLGDTAMYLCATSRDRGRELFFGEGSRLTVL.